The rows below give T cell receptor beta chains drawn from one sample of a study of T cell changes during pregnancy in multiple sclerosis. Sequencing used immunoSEQ multiplex PCR; TCRdb keeps in-frame clones, though not all of them. Seen here are around 80,000 clones, about 90% observed once, and the top ten hold approximately 1.5%. The input for sequencing was peripheral blood, taken before pregnancy. The source is a female donor with multiple sclerosis, enrolled in a pregnancy study. CDR3s include the opening cysteine and the closing phenylalanine or tryptophan. The D gene is left open where the match is weak. Size values are once, few and many counts, or a class for expanded clones, and some rows have none.

v_gene	abundance	d_gene	j_gene	len	CDR3nt	CDR3aa
TRBV19	few	NA	TRBJ1-2	16	TGTGCCAGTACCACTGGGGAGGGCCCTCCCCCTAATGGCTACACCTTC	CASTTGEGPPPNGYTF
TRBV7-6	few	NA	TRBJ1-5	14	TGTGCCAGCAGCTTAGGACAGGGCAATCAGCCCCAGCATTTT	CASSLGQGNQPQHF
TRBV12-5	NA	NA	TRBJ1-1	13	TGTGCTAGTGGAATCGGACAGTCCGGGAGGGCTTTCTTT	CASGIGQSGRAFF
TRBV7-8	NA	TRBD2	TRBJ2-5	16	TGTGCCAGCAGCACTAGCGGGGGGGCAACCCAAGAGACCCAGTACTTC	CASSTSGGATQETQYF
TRBV5-1	NA	TRBD1	TRBJ1-3	17	TGCGCCAGCAGCTTGTTCTCTAGGACAGGGACTGGAAACACCATATATTTT	CASSLFSRTGTGNTIYF
TRBV2	NA	NA	TRBJ1-2	16	TGTGCCAGCAGTCGGACACAGGGAGGGAAAGACTATGGCTACACCTTC	CASSRTQGGKDYGYTF
TRBV5-1	NA	NA	TRBJ2-3	14	TGCGCCAGCAGCTTGGTGGACTTGGCAGATACGCAGTATTTT	CASSLVDLADTQYF
TRBV5-1	NA	TRBD2	TRBJ2-3	14	TGCGCCAGCAGCCCCGGGGGGGGCACAGATACGCAGTATTTT	CASSPGGGTDTQYF
TRBV4-1	once	NA	TRBJ2-7	14	TGCGCCAGCAGCCCAACAGGGCTTACCTACGAGCAGTACTTC	CASSPTGLTYEQYF
TRBV5-1	NA	NA	TRBJ1-4	15	TGCGCCAGCAGCTCGGGTACGACTCTTAATGAAAAACTGTTTTTT	CASSSGTTLNEKLFF
TRBV13	NA	NA	TRBJ1-4	14	TGTGCCAGCAGCTTAGGGGCAGGTAATGAAAAACTGTTTTTT	CASSLGAGNEKLFF
TRBV4-1	NA	TRBD1	TRBJ2-3	12	TGCGCCAGCAGGGCAGGGGGTGTTACGCAGTATTTT	CASRAGGVTQYF
TRBV2	NA	NA	TRBJ2-5	13	TGTGCCAGCAGTGGCGGTTTAAAAGAGACCCAGTACTTC	CASSGGLKETQYF
TRBV13	NA	NA	TRBJ2-3	17	TGTGCCAGCAGCTTAGTGTCGAGGCAGGGGAAGACAGATACGCAGTATTTT	CASSLVSRQGKTDTQYF
TRBV6-5	NA	NA	TRBJ1-3	16	TGTGCCAGCAGTTACTCCGACTCAAGCTCTGGAAACACCATATATTTT	CASSYSDSSSGNTIYF
TRBV29-1	NA	NA	TRBJ2-7	11	TGCAGCGTTGCAGAAGCTCACGAGCAGTACTTC	CSVAEAHEQYF
TRBV10-3	NA	NA	TRBJ1-2	13	TGTGCCATCAGTGTCGACGGGGACTATGGCTACACCTTC	CAISVDGDYGYTF
TRBV9	once	TRBD1	TRBJ2-6	17	TGTGCCAGCAGCGTTCGGCAGGGGGTTCTCGGGGCCAACGTCCTGACTTTC	CASSVRQGVLGANVLTF
TRBV5-1	NA	TRBD1	TRBJ1-2	15	TGCGCCAGCAGCTGGAGCGGACAGGGGGATTATGGCTACACCTTC	CASSWSGQGDYGYTF
TRBV27	NA	NA	TRBJ1-1	15	TGTGCCAGCAGTTTATACCAGGGGATAGGCACTGAAGCTTTCTTT	CASSLYQGIGTEAFF
TRBV25-1	NA	NA	TRBJ1-1	15	TGTGCCAGCAGTCCCAACAGGATTCAGAACACTGAAGCTTTCTTT	CASSPNRIQNTEAFF
TRBV4-1	NA	NA	TRBJ1-6	14	TGCGCCAGCAGCCAAGACCCCGGGAGTTCACCCCTCCACTTT	CASSQDPGSSPLHF
TRBV12-5	NA	TRBD1	TRBJ1-3	16	TGTGCTAGTGGTTTGGCCCGGACAGGAAGGGGAAACACCATATATTTT	CASGLARTGRGNTIYF
TRBV11-2	NA	TRBD1	TRBJ1-2	15	TGTGCCAGCAGCTCCACGACAGGGGTGATATATGGCTACACCTTC	CASSSTTGVIYGYTF
TRBV9	once	TRBD1	TRBJ2-7	14	TGTGCCAGCAGCGGACAGGGACGCGAGGGCGAGCAGTACTTC	CASSGQGREGEQYF
TRBV6-1	NA	NA	TRBJ1-5	16	TGTGCCAGCAGTGAATTTGGGGGGGCAGGGAATCAGCCCCAGCATTTT	CASSEFGGAGNQPQHF
TRBV7-9	NA	NA	TRBJ1-4	14	TGTGCCAGCAGCCGCGGGGGGGGCGATGAAAAACTGTTTTTT	CASSRGGGDEKLFF
TRBV5-5	once	NA	TRBJ1-2	13	TGTGCCAGCAGCTTACAGACAGACTATGGCTACACCTTC	CASSLQTDYGYTF
TRBV5-6	NA	NA	TRBJ1-2	12	TGTGCCAGCAGTGTGGGAGTGGGCGGCTACACCTTC	CASSVGVGGYTF
TRBV15	NA	NA	TRBJ2-3	15	TGTGCCACCAGCAACCGCCACAGGCACACAGATACGCAGTATTTT	CATSNRHRHTDTQYF
TRBV13	NA	TRBD1	TRBJ2-1	15	TGTGCCAGCACCCCGGGGGGACAGGGTTACAATGAGCAGTTCTTC	CASTPGGQGYNEQFF
TRBV7-3	NA	TRBD2	TRBJ2-7	14	TGTGCCAGCAGCTTAAGCGGGGGCTCCTACGAGCAGTACTTC	CASSLSGGSYEQYF
TRBV21-1	NA	NA	TRBJ2-6	20	TGTGCCAGCAGCCCTCGGGCCCAACAAGGGGCCTCCTCTGGGGCCAACGTCCTGACTTTC	CASSPRAQQGASSGANVLTF
TRBV7-3	NA	TRBD2	TRBJ2-2	17	TGTGCCAGCAGCTTAATCCGGACTAGTCGGAACACCGGGGAGCTGTTTTTT	CASSLIRTSRNTGELFF
TRBV4-1	NA	TRBD2	TRBJ2-3	15	TGCGCCAGCAGCCTAAGCGGGGGCTGGGCAGATACGCAGTATTTT	CASSLSGGWADTQYF
TRBV7-8	NA	NA	TRBJ1-1	14	TGTGCCAGCAGCTTATCGGGGAGGCTCACTGAAGCTTTCTTT	CASSLSGRLTEAFF
TRBV14	NA	NA	TRBJ1-1	13	TGTGCCAGCAGCCGGGAGACCTACACTGAAGCTTTCTTT	CASSRETYTEAFF
TRBV13	NA	TRBD2	TRBJ2-5	18	TGTGCCAGCAGCTTAGGCCGGAGACTAGCGGGGCCCCAAGAGACCCAGTACTTC	CASSLGRRLAGPQETQYF
TRBV4-1	NA	TRBD2	TRBJ2-3	17	TGCGCCAGCAGCCAAGGTTTATTAGCGGGGGGCCGGGGTAGACAGTATTTT	CASSQGLLAGGRGRQYF
TRBV19	few	TRBD2	TRBJ2-1	15	TGTGCCACCAGCCCTAGCGGGGGGGCTGGGAATGAGCAGTTCTTC	CATSPSGGAGNEQFF
TRBV5-1	NA	NA	TRBJ2-5	16	TGCGCCAGCAGCTTGGAATGGGCGGGGGCCGGGGAGACCCAGTACTTC	CASSLEWAGAGETQYF
TRBV18	NA	TRBD1	TRBJ2-2	14	TGTGCCAGCTCACTAACAGGGGGCACCGGGGAGCTGTTTTTT	CASSLTGGTGELFF
TRBV18	NA	NA	TRBJ2-1	17	TGTGCCAGCTCACCAGGAATTCGAGGGGGACCCTACAATGAGCAGTTCTTC	CASSPGIRGGPYNEQFF
TRBV4-1	NA	NA	TRBJ1-3	16	TGCGCCAGCAGCCAACTTGGACAGACTCCTGGAAACACCATATATTTT	CASSQLGQTPGNTIYF
TRBV2	few	NA	TRBJ1-6	13	TGTGCCACCAGACGGGGGGCAGATTCACCCCTCCACTTT	CATRRGADSPLHF